This TCR beta chain was identified in a study of shared clonotypes between healthy human individuals. Germline lookup yields CDR1 SGHAT and CDR2 FQNNGV. The CDR3 is 15 residues long. V lost 0 bases, J lost 4 bases, and 4 bases stayed unmatched. A note on this clone: Its antigen is currently unknown.

Study findings and constraints: The study drew on few donors, limiting represented genetic and exposure-history diversity. An expected dependence of interdonor clonotype sharing on sequencing depth was noted.

Some clones are missing from TCRdb's copy, which holds only in-frame ones; the method was immunoSEQ multiplex PCR. The table shows about 490,000 clones, with 78% occurring only once. The chain recombines TRBV11-2 with TRBJ2-7; 9 positions match TRBD2. Sample: PBMCs. The origin of this receptor is a woman aged 40 to 50 in good health. Some clones in this sample may be carry-over from other donors' samples. In DNA form, the CDR3 reads TGTGCCAGCAGCTTAGAGCGGGAGGGCCTATACGAGCAGTACTTC. Its translation: CASSLEREGLYEQYF.